A single sample gave rise to the 20 T cell receptor beta chains below, sequenced in a study of control samples from healthy donors and cancer patients. Some clones are missing from TCRdb's copy, which holds only in-frame ones; the method was immunoSEQ multiplex PCR. The sample shows 120,000 to 150,000 clones, around 94% of them seen only once. Sequencing was performed on blood. The receptors were sampled from a man in his forties in good health.

CDR3 loop: CASSLGLYDYNSPLHF. As DNA, the CDR3 is TGTGCCAGCAGTTTAGGGTTGTACGACTATAATTCACCCCTCCACTTT. J is TRBJ1-6 and V is TRBV27; D is unresolved. Germline V gene data show CDR1 as MNHEY and CDR2 as SMNVEV (reference sequence). The germline V and J ends were trimmed by 2 bases and 3 bases, with 11 bases remaining between them. The CDR3 has 16 residues.

This clone has more than one count but fewer than ten. The rearrangement joins TRBV5-1 to TRBJ1-4; D is unresolved. The V end lost 4 bases, the J end lost 2 bases, and 9 bases lay between the germline ends. Germline-derived CDR1 and CDR2 are SGHRS and YFSETQ. CDR3 length equals 14 residues. In nucleotides, the CDR3 is TGCGCCAGCAGCAGCAGCAACACTAATGAAAAACTGTTTTTT. It yields the protein CASSSSNTNEKLFF.

V and J are TRBV10-2 and TRBJ1-3; D might be TRBD1 (5 bases). Germline values: CDR1 WSHSY, CDR2 SAAADI. The V and J ends lost 6 bases and 0 bases respectively, with 15 bases between them. The CDR3 is 16 amino acids. The CDR3 DNA reads TGCGCCAGCAGGCAAACCGGGACGGCCTCTGGAAACACCATATATTTT. Its translation: CASRQTGTASGNTIYF.

V usage is TRBV5-8 and J usage is TRBJ2-7; possibly TRBD1 or TRBD2 for D (9 bases each). Trimming cost V 2 bases and J 2 bases, with 23 bases left between them. In germline, CDR1 is SGHTS, CDR2 YDEGEE. This CDR3 has 18 residues. CDR3 loop: CASSFRTGVGLATYEQYF. The CDR3 DNA reads as TGTGCCAGCAGCTTTCGGACAGGGGTAGGACTAGCGACCTACGAGCAGTACTTC.

V is TRBV9 and J is TRBJ2-5; 13 bases are a match to TRBD2. CDR1 is SGDLS, CDR2 YYNGEE, per germline. Germline trimming cut 4 bases from V and 5 bases from J; bases unmatched to any gene: 11. There are 17 residues in the CDR3. The CDR3 DNA sequence: TGTGCCAGCAGCCCCACGACTAGCGGGGGGCGTCCGGAGACCCAGTACTTC. Protein product: CASSPTTSGGRPETQYF.

The CDR3 bases are TGTGCCAGCAGTCACAGGCGTGTCTATGGCTACACCTTC. It encodes CASSHRRVYGYTF. The chain combines TRBV28 with TRBJ1-2; maybe TRBD1 (5 bases). CDR1 MDHEN and CDR2 SYDVKM come from the germline V gene. CDR3 length: 13 amino acids. The germline V and J ends were trimmed by 5 bases and 4 bases, with 11 bases remaining between them.

The chain employs TRBV2 and TRBJ2-7, with TRBD2 matching over 7 bases. CDR3 size: 13 residues. Germline CDR1 is SNHLY and CDR2 is FYNNEI. Unmatched junction bases numbered 4, after V lost 1 base and J lost 7 bases. Here the CDR3 DNA reads TGTGCCAGCAGTGAAGGGGGGGGTGGTGAGCAGTACTTC. Its translation: CASSEGGGGEQYF. The complete variable domain, with remaining parts taken from reference TRBV2 and TRBJ2-7, reads EPEVTQTPSHQVTQMGQEVILRCVPISNHLYFYWYRQILGQKVEFLVSFYNNEISEKSEIFDDQFSVERPDGSNFTLKIRSTKLEDSAMYFCASSEGGGGEQYFGPGTRLTVT.

The chain is built from TRBV28 and TRBJ2-3; D unclear. The CDR3 length is 15 residues. CDR1 and CDR2 from the germline V gene are MDHEN and SYDVKM. The V end lost 2 bases, the J end lost 2 bases, and 11 bases lay between the germline ends. DNA of the CDR3: TGTGCCAGCAGTTTAACTTTTGGGATCACAGATACGCAGTATTTT. It specifies CASSLTFGITDTQYF.

The rearrangement uses TRBV9 and TRBJ1-1; D unclear. There are 13 residues in the CDR3. Per the germline V gene, CDR1 is SGDLS and CDR2 is YYNGEE. Trimming cost V 3 bases and J 3 bases, with 9 bases left between them. CDR3 nucleotide sequence: TGTGCCAGCAGCGAGGGTGGGGACACTGAAGCTTTCTTT. Its translation is CASSEGGDTEAFF.

The V and J genes are TRBV6-4 and TRBJ2-2, with D tentatively TRBD1 (6 bases). V was cut by 3 bases and J by 2 bases, with 22 bases left in between. CDR3 length: 19 amino acids. Germline CDR1 is MRHNA and CDR2 is SNTAGT. The DNA for the CDR3 is TGTGCCAGCAGTGAACGGGCCTCGGACAGCCCCTTAAACACCGGGGAGCTGTTTTTT. Encoded protein: CASSERASDSPLNTGELFF.

The CDR3 bases are TGTGCCAGCAGCCCTCGAGGACAGGGTCCCTATGGCTACACCTTC. Its protein product is CASSPRGQGPYGYTF. The rearrangement links TRBV6-4 to TRBJ1-2; 8 bases are shared with TRBD1. The V gene end was trimmed by 6 bases and the J gene end by 4 bases; junction bases not matched to a gene: 10. Germline CDR1 MRHNA, CDR2 SNTAGT. CDR3 size: 15 residues.

The chain has TRBV7-6 and TRBJ2-2, with 8 bases that match TRBD2. The germline V gene encodes CDR1 SGHVS and CDR2 FNYEAQ. CDR3 size: 15 residues. V was pared by 5 bases and J by 5 bases, with 7 bases of the junction left unmatched. The CDR3 coding sequence is TGTGCCAGCAGCGCCACTAGCGGACCTACCGGGGAGCTGTTTTTT. Protein product: CASSATSGPTGELFF.

The rearrangement links TRBV4-2 to TRBJ1-1; D uncertain. The V end lost 0 bases, the J end lost 9 bases, and 11 bases lay between the germline ends. The CDR3 extends over 13 amino acids. CDR1 and CDR2 from the germline V gene are LGHNA and YNFKEQ. The CDR3 nucleotides read TGTGCCAGCAGCCAAGATCTCCGCGCTCAAGCTTTCTTT. This encodes CASSQDLRAQAFF.

The gene calls are TRBV6-5 and TRBJ2-7; 12 bases fit TRBD2. The CDR3 covers 15 residues. In germline, CDR1 is MNHEY, CDR2 SVGAGI. V was pared by 3 bases and J by 5 bases, with 5 bases of the junction left unmatched. CDR3 protein: CASSYEGLAGHEQYF. The CDR3 bases are TGTGCCAGCAGTTATGAGGGACTAGCGGGCCACGAGCAGTACTTC.

The V call is TRBV9, the J call TRBJ1-1; possibly TRBD1 for D (5 bases). Germline CDR1 and CDR2: SGDLS and YYNGEE. V lost 0 bases and J 4 bases, leaving 13 bases between the germline ends. The CDR3 contains 15 residues. This CDR3 is CASSVENTGGTEAFF. The CDR3 coding sequence is TGTGCCAGCAGCGTAGAGAACACGGGGGGCACTGAAGCTTTCTTT.

The chain combines TRBV7-9 with TRBJ1-1; unclear D gene. The germline V gene encodes CDR1 SEHNR and CDR2 FQNEAQ (reference sequence). CDR3 size: 13 residues. V lost 6 bases and J 4 bases, leaving 12 bases between the germline ends. CDR3 residues: CASSFPLGTEAFF. CDR3 sequence (DNA): TGTGCCAGCAGTTTCCCTCTCGGCACTGAAGCTTTCTTT.

The chain links TRBV6-5 to TRBJ2-2; no clear D gene. The CDR3 has 14 residues. V was cut by 7 bases and J by 3 bases, with 12 bases left in between. Germline CDR1 reads MNHEY; CDR2 reads SVGAGI. CDR3 loop: CASIPRQYTGELFF. CDR3 bases: TGTGCCAGCATCCCTCGGCAGTACACCGGGGAGCTGTTTTTT.

J is TRBJ2-2 and V is TRBV7-8, with D hard to call. V lost 5 bases and J lost 3, with 4 bases in between. The V gene's germline CDR1 is SGHVS and CDR2 FQNEAQ. This CDR3 has 12 residues. The CDR3 here is CASSSDTGELFF. CDR3 nucleotides: TGTGCCAGCAGCAGTGACACCGGGGAGCTGTTTTTT.

The V and J genes are TRBV6-4 and TRBJ1-3; D unresolved. V lost 7 bases and J lost 2, with 12 bases in between. The germline V gene has CDR1 MRHNA and CDR2 SNTAGT. The CDR3 covers 14 residues. The CDR3 loop reads CASTRITAGNTIYF. CDR3 nucleotide sequence: TGTGCCAGCACCCGAATTACGGCTGGAAACACCATATATTTT.

The genes are TRBV4-1 and TRBJ1-4; TRBD1 matches 7 bases. The CDR3 loop spans 17 amino acids. V dropped 8 bases and J dropped 0; count of bases not matched to a gene: 12. Germline V gene data show CDR1 as MGHRA and CDR2 as YSYEKL. The CDR3, as DNA: TGCGCCAGCGGGATGACAGGGACCCTTGCAACTAATGAAAAACTGTTTTTT. Its translation is CASGMTGTLATNEKLFF.